The sequence of this T cell receptor beta chain was determined in a study of graft-versus-host responses after intestinal transplantation. For the study at large: The recipients all started with anti-thymocyte globulin induction and then took tacrolimus and steroids for about three years.

Germline loops: CDR1 LNHNV, CDR2 YYDKDF (reference sequence). With 0 bases removed from V and 4 bases from J, the gap between germline ends came to 16 bases. This CDR3 is 17 amino acids long. Here immunoSEQ multiplex PCR was the method, and the copy in TCRdb shows in-frame clones only, minus some. This table has over 75,000 clones, around 93% appearing once. Study-wide findings and caveats: Association was observed between peak circulating GvH clone levels and early post-transplant HvG declines. Allografts from individuals with graft-donor T cell macrochimerism displayed high graft-versus-host to host-versus-graft clonal ratios. Recipient bone marrow held GvH clones, some seen earlier in ileum or blood.

A note on this clone: Antigen specificity is unknown.

V gene TRBV15 combines with J gene TRBJ1-5, with D hard to call. The sequences come from unstimulated CD8+ T cells sorted from spleen or lymph node cells, collected before transplant. This clonotype was obtained from a human donor who was the organ donor for an intestinal transplant. Here the CDR3 DNA reads TGTGCCACCAGCAGAGATTCTTGGGCAGGACTTAATCAGCCCCAGCATTTT. Translated, it gives CATSRDSWAGLNQPQHF.